Sequencing of this TCR beta chain was carried out in a study of identical twins (dated by TCRdb to the mid-2010s). General notes on the study: To test whether fetal clonotypes persist, this study deep-sequenced TCR alpha and beta repertoires from monozygotic twins, from unrelated adults of various ages, and from cord blood. To rule out contamination, replicate twin experiments were performed at different times with different library preparation protocols. On the study overall, not on this receptor specifically: Zero-insertion analyses could be partly confounded by invariant T cells such as MAIT and iNKT, though diverse VJ usage argued against such confounding for most clonotypes. Excess twin sharing in beta out-of-frame sequences was weaker because fewer shared sequences lowered the signal-to-noise ratio. Because the same donors could not be followed over many years, conclusions were based on cross-sectional statistical analysis. In monozygotic twins, out-of-frame TCR alpha sharing was systematically underestimated by recombination models, although the models agreed with sharing between unrelated individuals. Compared with coincidental sharing between unrelated individuals, out-of-frame TCR alpha sequences shared between twins had an excess of sequences with low generation probability. Fewer insertions were carried by abundant cord blood beta clonotypes, a similar but weaker trend appeared in young adult naive repertoires, and no such trend appeared in memory repertoires.

Every donor in the study was a healthy Caucasian. Miltenyi CD45RO+ enrichment and human naive T-cell isolation kits were used to isolate memory (CD45RO+) and naive T cells from PBMC. This clonotype was seen repeatedly, ten times or more. Its antigen remains undetermined. It has no much larger one-base neighbor in the sample; base qualities were not kept. Libraries were prepared through 5' RACE. TCRdb names Illumina HiSeq 2000 as the instrument used. A universal primer binding site was introduced by template switching, and a unique molecular identifier was present in the final cDNA, enabling accurate counting of TCR cDNA molecules. Specific primers in the conserved constant-segment region were used to synthesize first-strand cDNA for the TCR alpha and beta chains. To control for contamination, every cDNA library was double barcoded, receiving both a SMART-Mk sample barcode and Illumina barcodes. Two successive PCR steps introduced TruSeq adapter sequences along with Illumina sample barcodes. Sequencing of the TCR alpha and beta cDNA libraries was done on the Illumina HiSeq platform using custom primers. Processing in the source paper ran as follows. MiGEC processed the raw reads to extract unique molecular identifiers, while MiXCR was used to determine the CDR3 positions. Recombination models were inferred per individual with the repgenHMM and IGoR tools using an EM algorithm. The tcR package in R was used for shared clonotype analysis, with sharing normalized by the product of cloneset sizes. To study raw recombination free of thymic and clonal selection effects, out-of-frame nonproductive sequences were analyzed. In-frame beta chains were kept once TCRdb had trimmed the public reads at Q25 with fastp and called clones with MiXCR. Rows matching on CDR3 protein sequence are summarized as one entry with the most common DNA and genes. TCRdb's processing, not the authors' own work, is the source of the V and J calls. The sample table shows 150,000 or so distinct CDR3 sequences, and 3% to 4.5% are seen once. Jointly, the top ten make up 7.5% to 8.5% of the sample.

From a lookup of the germline V gene (reference sequence), CDR1 and CDR2 are MNHEY and SMNVEV. V sheds 5 bases and J sheds 5 bases, leaving 22 bases between their ends. Spanning cysteine to valine, the CDR3 consists of 16 amino acids. The kept DNA is CDR3 alone, 48 bases in frame from the first base. Sequenced material: memory T cells sorted from blood. The sample's cell subset or site label is to be understood as: CD45RO+ enriched T cells. The clonotype originates from a man aged 18 to 29 in good health. The chain was built from TRBV27 and TRBJ2-7; TRBD1 is a weak D gene call, 6 bases matching. The encoded CDR3 is CASSPLTGRKSDEQYV. The nucleotide sequence reads as follows: TGTGCCAGCAGTCCCCTTACAGGGAGAAAATCGGACGAGCAGTACGTC.